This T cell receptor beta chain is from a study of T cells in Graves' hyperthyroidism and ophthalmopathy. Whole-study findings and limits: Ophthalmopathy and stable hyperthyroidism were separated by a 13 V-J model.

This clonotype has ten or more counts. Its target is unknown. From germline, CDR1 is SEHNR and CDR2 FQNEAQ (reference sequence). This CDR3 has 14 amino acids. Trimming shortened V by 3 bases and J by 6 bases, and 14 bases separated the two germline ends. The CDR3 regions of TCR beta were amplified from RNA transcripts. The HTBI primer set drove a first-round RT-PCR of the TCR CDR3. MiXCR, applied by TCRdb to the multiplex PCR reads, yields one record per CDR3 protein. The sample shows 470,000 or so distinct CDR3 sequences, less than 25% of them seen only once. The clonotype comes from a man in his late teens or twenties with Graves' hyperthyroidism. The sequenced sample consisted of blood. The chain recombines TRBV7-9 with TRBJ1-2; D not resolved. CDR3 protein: CASSFGPEANGYTF. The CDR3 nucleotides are TGTGCCAGCAGCTTCGGACCCGAGGCCAATGGCTACACCTTC.